The 31 T cell receptor beta chains reported below all come from one sample, sequenced in a study of blood T cell repertoires in COVID-19 (dated by TCRdb to 2018 to 2020). The library was prepared using the immunoSEQ multiplex PCR assay. TCRdb mirrors the immuneACCESS table, restricted to in-frame sequences. Some clones are absent from its copies; in checked studies, under half trace to an unresolved V gene, and the reason for the others is unknown. The sample data list over 150,000 clones, and roughly 85% of these were observed just once. The ten largest account for 15% to 20% of the sample. The sequenced sample consisted of PBMCs or T cells enriched from blood (not recorded which). These receptors all stem from a woman between 70 and 85 years old in a cohort exposed to, infected with or recovered from COVID-19 (not recorded which).

On this clone: In the same sample, other DNA sequences code for this CDR3. The chain combines TRBV7-2 with TRBJ1-2; a possible D gene is TRBD1 (5 bases). The V gene lost 3 bases and the J gene lost 3 bases, with 8 bases spanning the gap. In germline, CDR1 is SGHTA, CDR2 FQGNSA. CDR3 length equals 13 residues. The CDR3 nucleotides read TGTGCCAGCAGCTTCAGGGATTACTATGGCTACACCTTC. Residues: CASSFRDYYGYTF.

The chain is built from TRBV15 and TRBJ2-3, with 8 positions matching TRBD2. The CDR3 consists of 14 residues. The ends lost 7 bases at V and 2 bases at J; junction bases unmatched: 5. CDR1 is LNHNV and CDR2 is YYDKDF in the germline V gene (reference sequence). CDR3 protein: CATNTGGNTDTQYF. The CDR3 DNA reads TGTGCCACCAATACGGGAGGGAACACAGATACGCAGTATTTT. Full variable domain (remainder filled in from reference TRBV15 and TRBJ2-3): DAMVIQNPRYQVTQFGKPVTLSCSQTLNHNVMYWYQQKSSQAPKLLFHYYDKDFNNEADTPDNFQSRRPNTSFCFLDIRSPGLGDTAMYLCATNTGGNTDTQYFGPGTRLTVL.

The table lists this clone with a count of one. CDR3 DNA sequence: TGTGCCAGCTCACCGTACAGGGATAATGAAAAACTGTTTTTT. This encodes CASSPYRDNEKLFF. The chain has TRBV18 and TRBJ1-4, with a possible D match to TRBD1 (6 bases). The germline CDR1 and CDR2 sequences are KGHSH and LQKENI. CDR3 length: 14 amino acids. V dropped 3 bases and J dropped 4 bases, with 9 bases sitting between them.

V usage is TRBV30 and J usage is TRBJ2-3, with 9 positions matching TRBD2. Looked up from germline, CDR1 is GTSNPN and CDR2 is SVGIG (reference sequence). This CDR3 spans 18 amino acids. V lost 6 bases to trimming and J lost 5 bases; unmatched junction nucleotides: 21. The CDR3 coding sequence is TGTGCCTGCAAGGGTGGAGCAATAGCGGGAGTAGTGAGAGATACGCAGTATTTT. Protein product: CACKGGAIAGVVRDTQYF.

V gene TRBV5-5 combines with J gene TRBJ2-2, with 10 bases that match TRBD1. V shed 6 bases and J 5 bases; nucleotides not matched to a gene: 16. The CDR3 is 18 residues long. Germline assignment: CDR1 SGHKS and CDR2 YYEKEE (reference sequence). The CDR3 DNA sequence: TGTGCCAGCACCTTCTACCCGGGGGGACAGGGGAGTACCGGGGAGCTGTTTTTT. This encodes CASTFYPGGQGSTGELFF.

The gene calls are TRBV6-5 and TRBJ2-7, with 13 bases matching TRBD2. The CDR3 consists of 13 residues. CDR1 is MNHEY, CDR2 SVGAGI, per germline. J was trimmed by 7 bases and V by 4 bases; bases with no gene match: 1. As DNA, the CDR3 is TGTGCCAGCAGTTCGGGACTAGCGGGGGAGCAGTACTTC. Protein sequence: CASSSGLAGEQYF.

There are a few counts of this clone. This rearrangement joins TRBV4-3 to TRBJ2-7; the D gene is possibly TRBD2 (5 bases). This CDR3 has 14 amino acids. V lost 4 bases to trimming and J lost 0 bases, with 10 bases between them. Germline CDR1 reads LGHNA; CDR2 reads YSLEER. Here the CDR3 DNA reads TGCGCCAGCAGCCCGGACTTAAGCTCCTACGAGCAGTACTTC. Its protein is CASSPDLSSYEQYF.

Here the CDR3 DNA reads TGCGCCAGCAGCTTCGGGGGGCGCACCTACGAGCAGTACTTC. Translated, it gives CASSFGGRTYEQYF. The rearrangement links TRBV5-1 to TRBJ2-7; possibly TRBD2 for D (7 bases). The V gene's germline CDR1 is SGHRS and CDR2 YFSETQ. Deletions cut 2 bases from V and 2 bases from J, with 11 bases between. The CDR3 loop spans 14 amino acids. The entire variable domain, with the rest obtained from reference TRBV5-1 and TRBJ2-7, is as follows: KAGVTQTPRYLIKTRGQQVTLSCSPISGHRSVSWYQQTPGQGLQFLFEYFSETQRNKGNFPGRFSGRQFSNSRSEMNVSTLELGDSALYLCASSFGGRTYEQYFGPGTRLTVT.

The genes are TRBV19 and TRBJ2-1; 14 nucleotides align to TRBD2. CDR1 LNHDA and CDR2 SQIVND come from the germline V gene (reference sequence). CDR3 length: 21 amino acids. With V trimmed by 0 bases and J by 11 bases, 21 bases remained unmatched. The CDR3 coding sequence is TGTGCCAGTAGTATAGATCCGCCGAGACTAGCGGGAGGGCCGCAGACCGAAAAGCAGTTCTTC. As protein: CASSIDPPRLAGGPQTEKQFF.

The gene calls are TRBV13 and TRBJ1-3, with D unresolved. The CDR3 covers 15 residues. The V gene's germline CDR1 is PRHDT and CDR2 FYEKMQ (reference sequence). V lost 7 bases to trimming and J lost 2 bases, with 15 bases between them. The DNA of the CDR3 is TGTGCCAGCACTCGAGGGCGTCAGCCTGGAAACACCATATATTTT. Its translation: CASTRGRQPGNTIYF.

J is TRBJ2-2 and V is TRBV7-3, with 10 bases identical to TRBD1. The germline gives CDR1 SGHTA, CDR2 FQGTGA. The CDR3 contains 16 residues. Trimming at V came to 5 bases and at J to 5 bases, leaving 8 bases not matched to a gene. CDR3 amino acids: CASSVLGQGGTGELFF. The CDR3 coding sequence is TGTGCCAGCAGCGTCCTCGGACAGGGGGGTACCGGGGAGCTGTTTTTT.

V is TRBV24-1 and J is TRBJ2-5; 9 bases match TRBD1. The CDR3 is made up of 15 amino acids. J gave up 3 bases and V 4 bases, and 5 bases lay outside the gene matches. Per germline, CDR1 KGHDR and CDR2 SFDVKD. This CDR3 is CATSDPGTGKETQYF. CDR3 coding DNA: TGTGCCACCAGTGACCCCGGGACAGGGAAAGAGACCCAGTACTTC.

The chain's CDR3 is CASSLQAPSGNTIYF. The CDR3 region has the DNA TGCGCCAGCAGCTTGCAAGCCCCCTCTGGAAACACCATATATTTT. This chain uses TRBV5-1 with TRBJ1-3, with D uncertain. V was shortened by 1 base and J by 0 bases, with 8 bases between the two germline ends. Germline CDR1 SGHRS, CDR2 YFSETQ. The CDR3 contains 15 residues.

This clone came up once. V gene TRBV4-1 combines with J gene TRBJ1-2; D not resolved. CDR1 is MGHRA and CDR2 is YSYEKL in the germline V gene. CDR3 size: 15 residues. Trimming cost V 3 bases and J 6 bases, with 17 bases left between them. The CDR3 DNA follows: TGCGCCAGCAGCCATGTTGGAGGGAAGGGCAATGGCTACACCTTC. It codes for CASSHVGGKGNGYTF.

This clone was seen only once. This chain links TRBV5-1 with TRBJ1-6; D ambiguous. V lost 4 bases and J 9 bases, leaving 14 bases between the germline ends. The CDR3 contains 14 residues. Germline CDR1 SGHRS, CDR2 YFSETQ. The CDR3 region has the DNA TGCGCCAGCAGCGGGGATAGCGAAATTTCACCCCTCCACTTT. It yields the protein CASSGDSEISPLHF.

The DNA for the CDR3 is TGTGCCAGCAGCCTTGGACTAGCTAATGAGCAGTTCTTC. Protein: CASSLGLANEQFF. J is TRBJ2-1 and V is TRBV14; TRBD2 matches 8 bases. Germline CDR1 SGHDN, CDR2 FVKESK. The CDR3 sequence is 13 residues long. The V segment lost 4 bases and the J segment 7 bases; nucleotides outside the gene matches: 3.

This chain joins TRBV5-1 and TRBJ2-2; 9 bases map to TRBD2. Germline CDR1 reads SGHRS; CDR2 reads YFSETQ. The CDR3 loop spans 18 amino acids. Losses at the gene ends were 2 bases for V and 5 bases for J; bases not matched to a gene: 13. The CDR3 sequence is CASSFLAGSHLETGELFF. CDR3 DNA sequence: TGCGCCAGCAGCTTTCTAGCGGGATCCCACCTCGAGACCGGGGAGCTGTTTTTT.

This clone was counted many times. The V gene is TRBV30, the J gene TRBJ2-1, with TRBD1 identical over 7 bases. Germline CDR1 GTSNPN, CDR2 SVGIG (reference sequence). The CDR3 runs to 10 residues. V lost 5 bases, J lost 12 bases, and 4 bases stayed unmatched. CDR3 residues: CAWAGTVQFF. CDR3 sequence (DNA): TGTGCCTGGGCAGGGACAGTGCAGTTCTTC.

CDR3: CASSDPGTSVNEQFF. The CDR3 bases are TGCGCCAGCAGCGACCCCGGGACTAGCGTTAATGAGCAGTTCTTC. The chain has TRBV4-1 and TRBJ2-1; 10 bases are a match to TRBD2. Germline values: CDR1 MGHRA, CDR2 YSYEKL. This CDR3 is built from 15 residues. V was clipped by 5 bases and J by 7 bases; unmatched bases: 8.

The chain combines TRBV6-1 with TRBJ1-2; TRBD1 matches 10 bases. CDR1 is MNHNS and CDR2 is SASEGT in the germline V gene. The CDR3 sequence is 14 residues long. V was pared by 3 bases and J by 6 bases, with 4 bases of the junction left unmatched. The CDR3 sequence: CASSEGTGANGYTF. In DNA, the CDR3 is TGTGCCAGCAGTGAGGGGACAGGGGCGAATGGCTACACCTTC.

The chain is built from TRBV5-6 and TRBJ1-1; no definite D call. This CDR3 contains 15 residues. The germline gives CDR1 SGHDT, CDR2 YYEEEE. The ends were cut back, 0 bases at V and 10 bases at J, with 19 bases in the middle. The CDR3 loop is CASSLAYATNGLAFF. As DNA, the CDR3 is TGTGCCAGCAGCTTGGCTTACGCCACCAACGGGTTAGCTTTCTTT.

V and J are TRBV7-3 and TRBJ2-1; TRBD1 matches at 9 bases. V dropped 4 bases and J dropped 2; count of bases not matched to a gene: 6. The CDR3 is 16 residues long. Germline V gene sequence: CDR1 SGHTA, CDR2 FQGTGA. CDR3 in DNA: TGTGCCAGCAGCTCGCGGACAGGGGCTGCCTACAATGAGCAGTTCTTC. Translated: CASSSRTGAAYNEQFF.

This clone has just one count. This chain connects TRBV9 to TRBJ1-5; D ambiguous. V lost 4 bases to trimming and J lost 6 bases, with 14 bases between them. The CDR3 consists of 14 residues. Per the germline V gene, CDR1 is SGDLS and CDR2 is YYNGEE. This chain's CDR3 is CASSPTGGFQPQHF. CDR3 nucleotide sequence: TGTGCCAGCAGCCCAACTGGAGGATTTCAGCCCCAGCATTTT.

This chain uses TRBV7-6 with TRBJ2-1, with D perhaps matching TRBD2 (5 bases). CDR1 SGHVS and CDR2 FNYEAQ come from the germline V gene. V was cut by 3 bases and J by 0 bases, with 15 bases left in between. The CDR3 has 17 residues. In DNA form, the CDR3 reads TGTGCCAGCAGCTTGTCGCGGAGGCCTAGCTCCTACAATGAGCAGTTCTTC. This sequence encodes CASSLSRRPSSYNEQFF.

The CDR3 is CASTPSGTSGGWGELFF. CDR3 sequence (DNA): TGTGCCAGCACCCCCTCAGGGACTAGCGGGGGATGGGGGGAGCTGTTTTTT. V and J are TRBV9 and TRBJ2-2, with 14 bases matching TRBD2. The CDR3 runs 17 residues. Germline lookup yields CDR1 SGDLS and CDR2 YYNGEE. With 6 bases clipped from V and 8 bases from J, the junction kept 12 bases outside the gene matches.

This chain joins TRBV28 and TRBJ2-3; 12 bases map to TRBD2. The ends lost 1 base at V and 3 bases at J; junction bases unmatched: 5. Germline CDR1 reads MDHEN; CDR2 reads SYDVKM. The CDR3 has 17 amino acids. The CDR3 bases are TGTGCCAGCAGTTTATCGACTAGCGGGAGTTATACAGATACGCAGTATTTT. It encodes CASSLSTSGSYTDTQYF.

V and J are TRBV5-1 and TRBJ1-6; 7 bases fit TRBD1. The CDR3 has 16 amino acids. V was clipped by 4 bases and J by 0 bases; unmatched bases: 4. Germline CDR1 is SGHRS and CDR2 is YFSETQ. The CDR3 here is CASSEGGASYNSPLHF. The CDR3 DNA follows: TGCGCCAGCAGCGAAGGGGGCGCCTCCTATAATTCACCCCTCCACTTT.

V and J are TRBV12-3 or TRBV12-4 and TRBJ1-1; 7 bases line up with TRBD1. The CDR3 is 13 residues long. J was trimmed by 4 bases and V by 6 bases; bases with no gene match: 5. The CDR3 nucleotides read TGTGCCAGCAGCCGACAGGGATTCACTGAAGCTTTCTTT. Its translation is CASSRQGFTEAFF.

The V gene is TRBV11-3, the J gene TRBJ2-5, with D possibly matching TRBD2 (5 bases). The CDR3 is 13 amino acids. Germline-derived CDR1 and CDR2 are SGHNT and YENEEA. Between the trimmed V and J ends, which lost 5 bases and 4 bases, there was a span of 11 bases. The CDR3 loop is CASSLTSGETQYF. As DNA, the CDR3 is TGTGCCAGCAGCCTTACTAGTGGAGAGACCCAGTACTTC.

The rearrangement links TRBV6-2 or TRBV6-3 to TRBJ2-1, with a tentative D call TRBD1 (6 bases). The V end lost 5 bases, the J end lost 15 bases, and 17 bases lay between the germline ends. Germline CDR1 and CDR2: MNHEY and SVGEGT. The CDR3 is made up of 12 amino acids. The CDR3 here is CASSPQTGRGFF. CDR3 DNA: TGTGCCAGCAGTCCCCAGACAGGTCGGGGGTTCTTC.

V is TRBV5-3 and J is TRBJ1-6, with a weak D call TRBD1 (6 bases). TRBV5-3 is an open reading frame, and its role is uncertain. The CDR3 length is 15 residues. Trimming cost V 6 bases and J 10 bases, with 20 bases left between them. The CDR3 bases are TGTGCCAGAACCCACCGGACAGAATCAAAGTCACCCCTCCACTTT. It codes for CARTHRTESKSPLHF.